Listed below are T cell receptor beta chains from one sample, sequenced in a study of CD8+ T cells in alopecia areata. Data came from immunoSEQ multiplex PCR; TCRdb stores just in-frame clones and leaves some out. The sample lists 200,000 to 250,000 clones; approximately 61% were seen once. Material: CD4+ T cells sorted from blood, obtained at week 0. Every receptor here comes from a human donor with alopecia areata. Each CDR3 is given with its conserved first and last residue. Fields, in order: V gene, J gene, D gene, clone size, CDR3 protein, CDR3 DNA. D genes are given only for firm matches. The size field is filled for only some rows; it gives once, few, many or a size class.

v_gene: TRBV6-5; j_gene: TRBJ2-7; d_gene: -; abundance: -; CDR3aa: CASSYSDSASEQYF; CDR3nt: TGTGCCAGCAGTTACTCGGACAGCGCATCCGAGCAGTACTTC
v_gene: TRBV9; j_gene: TRBJ2-7; d_gene: TRBD2; abundance: -; CDR3aa: CASSVGTSGTRFSYEQYF; CDR3nt: TGTGCCAGCAGCGTAGGGACTAGCGGGACCCGATTCTCCTACGAGCAGTACTTC
v_gene: TRBV14; j_gene: TRBJ2-1; d_gene: TRBD2; abundance: -; CDR3aa: CASSSQRLAGQNEQFF; CDR3nt: TGTGCCAGCAGCAGCCAGAGACTAGCGGGACAGAATGAGCAGTTCTTC
v_gene: TRBV29-1; j_gene: TRBJ2-3; d_gene: -; abundance: few; CDR3aa: CSVAVDRGNTDTQYF; CDR3nt: TGCAGCGTGGCTGTCGATCGGGGAAACACAGATACGCAGTATTTT
v_gene: TRBV2; j_gene: TRBJ2-1; d_gene: -; abundance: -; CDR3aa: CASSTRRDEQFF; CDR3nt: TGTGCCAGCAGTACCCGCAGGGATGAGCAGTTCTTC
v_gene: TRBV29-1; j_gene: TRBJ1-1; d_gene: -; abundance: few; CDR3aa: CSVKGPRLNTEAFF; CDR3nt: TGCAGCGTTAAGGGTCCCAGGTTGAACACTGAAGCTTTCTTT
v_gene: TRBV25-1; j_gene: TRBJ2-7; d_gene: TRBD1; abundance: few; CDR3aa: CASSDPDRARGIQYF; CDR3nt: TGTGCCAGCAGTGACCCAGACAGGGCCCGGGGAATACAGTACTTC
v_gene: TRBV25-1; j_gene: TRBJ1-6; d_gene: -; abundance: few; CDR3aa: CASSGRDNSPLHF; CDR3nt: TGTGCCAGCAGTGGACGGGATAATTCACCCCTCCACTTT
v_gene: TRBV6-1; j_gene: TRBJ1-5; d_gene: TRBD1; abundance: -; CDR3aa: CASSEFGQGDNQPQHF; CDR3nt: TGTGCCAGCAGTGAGTTCGGACAGGGGGACAATCAGCCCCAGCATTTT
v_gene: TRBV2; j_gene: TRBJ2-5; d_gene: TRBD1; abundance: -; CDR3aa: CASRETGFIQETQYF; CDR3nt: TGTGCCAGCAGGGAGACAGGGTTTATTCAAGAGACCCAGTACTTC
v_gene: TRBV2; j_gene: TRBJ1-5; d_gene: -; abundance: once; CDR3aa: CASSPDRIGNQPQHF; CDR3nt: TGTGCCAGCAGTCCCGACAGGATCGGCAATCAGCCCCAGCATTTT
v_gene: TRBV2; j_gene: TRBJ2-1; d_gene: TRBD2; abundance: -; CDR3aa: CATRGTRNYNEQFF; CDR3nt: TGTGCCACCAGAGGGACTAGGAACTACAATGAGCAGTTCTTC
v_gene: TRBV7-9; j_gene: TRBJ1-2; d_gene: TRBD1; abundance: -; CDR3aa: CASSFGTGGTINYGYTF; CDR3nt: TGTGCCAGCAGCTTCGGGACAGGGGGGACAATCAACTATGGCTACACCTTC
v_gene: TRBV30; j_gene: TRBJ1-5; d_gene: -; abundance: -; CDR3aa: CAWNQKGVSNQPQHF; CDR3nt: TGTGCCTGGAATCAGAAAGGGGTTAGCAATCAGCCCCAGCATTTT
v_gene: TRBV7-9; j_gene: TRBJ1-4; d_gene: -; abundance: -; CDR3aa: CASSPRENLEGEKLFF; CDR3nt: TGTGCCAGCAGCCCCCGTGAGAACTTAGAGGGTGAAAAACTGTTTTTT
v_gene: TRBV30; j_gene: TRBJ1-1; d_gene: -; abundance: -; CDR3aa: CAWSGDRSKAFF; CDR3nt: TGTGCCTGGAGCGGTGACAGAAGTAAAGCTTTCTTT
v_gene: TRBV25-1; j_gene: TRBJ2-5; d_gene: -; abundance: few; CDR3aa: CASSDVETQYF; CDR3nt: TGTGCCAGCAGTGACGTCGAGACCCAGTACTTC
v_gene: TRBV4-1; j_gene: TRBJ2-5; d_gene: TRBD1; abundance: -; CDR3aa: CASSPRSGTGRETQYF; CDR3nt: TGCGCCAGCAGCCCACGATCCGGGACAGGGAGAGAGACCCAGTACTTC
v_gene: TRBV19; j_gene: TRBJ1-5; d_gene: -; abundance: -; CDR3aa: CASTQSGLLAQHF; CDR3nt: TGTGCCAGTACGCAGTCAGGTCTTTTGGCCCAGCATTTT
v_gene: TRBV4-1; j_gene: TRBJ2-7; d_gene: -; abundance: few; CDR3aa: CASSQESRGRGPEQYF; CDR3nt: TGCGCCAGCAGCCAAGAGAGTAGAGGGCGGGGGCCCGAGCAGTACTTC
v_gene: TRBV7-2; j_gene: TRBJ2-1; d_gene: -; abundance: -; CDR3aa: CASSPMGGSYNEQFF; CDR3nt: TGTGCCAGCAGCCCCATGGGGGGTTCCTACAATGAGCAGTTCTTC
v_gene: TRBV5-4; j_gene: TRBJ2-5; d_gene: -; abundance: -; CDR3aa: CASSLRTEQETQYF; CDR3nt: TGTGCCAGCAGCTTACGGACCGAACAAGAGACCCAGTACTTC